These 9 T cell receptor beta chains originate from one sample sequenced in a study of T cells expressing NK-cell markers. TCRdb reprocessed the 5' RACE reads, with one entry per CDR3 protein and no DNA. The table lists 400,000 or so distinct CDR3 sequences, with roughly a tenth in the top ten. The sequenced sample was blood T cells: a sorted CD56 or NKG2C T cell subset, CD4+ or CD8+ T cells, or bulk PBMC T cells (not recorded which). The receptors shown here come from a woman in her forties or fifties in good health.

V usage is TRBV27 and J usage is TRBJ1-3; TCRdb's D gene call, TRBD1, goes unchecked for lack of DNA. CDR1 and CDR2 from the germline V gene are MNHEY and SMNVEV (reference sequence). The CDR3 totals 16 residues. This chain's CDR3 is CASSLRGAEAGNTIYF.

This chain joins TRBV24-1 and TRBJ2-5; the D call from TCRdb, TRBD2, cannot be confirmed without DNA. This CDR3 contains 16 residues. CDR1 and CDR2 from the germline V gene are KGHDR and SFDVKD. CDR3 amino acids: CATSVSSGRARETQYF.

CDR3 loop: CASKGLEGGPDNEQFF. J is TRBJ2-1 and V is TRBV4-1; lacking DNA, the TRBD2 call made by TCRdb goes unchecked. This CDR3 comprises 16 residues. Germline CDR1 MGHRA, CDR2 YSYEKL.

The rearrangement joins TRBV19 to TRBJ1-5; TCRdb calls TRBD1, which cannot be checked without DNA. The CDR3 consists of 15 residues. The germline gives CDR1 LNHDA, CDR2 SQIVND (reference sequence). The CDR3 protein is CASSFRVTGDQPQHF.

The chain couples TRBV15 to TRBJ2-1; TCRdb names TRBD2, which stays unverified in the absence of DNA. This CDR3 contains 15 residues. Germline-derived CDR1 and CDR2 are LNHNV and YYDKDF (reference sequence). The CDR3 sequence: CATSRETSAGNEQFF.

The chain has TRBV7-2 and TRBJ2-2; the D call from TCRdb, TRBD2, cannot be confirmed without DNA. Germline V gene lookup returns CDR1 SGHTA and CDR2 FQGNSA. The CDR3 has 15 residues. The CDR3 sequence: CASSLTLGGTGELFF.

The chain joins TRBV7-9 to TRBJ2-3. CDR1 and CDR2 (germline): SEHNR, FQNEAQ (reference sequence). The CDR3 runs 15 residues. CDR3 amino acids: CASRKGRLGADTQYF. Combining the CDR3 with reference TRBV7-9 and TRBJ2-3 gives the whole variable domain DTGVSQNPRHKITKRGQNVTFRCDPISEHNRLYWYRQTLGQGPEFLTYFQNEAQLEKSRLLSDRFSAERPKGSFSTLEIQRTEQGDSAMYLCASRKGRLGADTQYFGPGTRLTVL.

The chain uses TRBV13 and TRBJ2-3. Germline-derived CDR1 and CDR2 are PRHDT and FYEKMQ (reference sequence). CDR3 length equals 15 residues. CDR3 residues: CASSLAQVSTDTQYF. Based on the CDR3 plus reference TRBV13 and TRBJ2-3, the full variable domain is AAGVIQSPRHLIKEKRETATLKCYPIPRHDTVYWYQQGPGQDPQFLISFYEKMQSDKGSIPDRFSAQQFSDYHSELNMSSLELGDSALYFCASSLAQVSTDTQYFGPGTRLTVL.

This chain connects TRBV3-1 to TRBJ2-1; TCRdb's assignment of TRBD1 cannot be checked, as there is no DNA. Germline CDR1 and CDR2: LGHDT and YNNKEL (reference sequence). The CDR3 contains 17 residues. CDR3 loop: CASSQVRGRSSYNEQFF.